This passage covers 14 T cell receptor beta chains from one sample sequenced in a study of blood T cells in healthy people across ages. Alongside a J-beta primer mix, a sample-barcoded 5' primer served in a second PCR lasting about 7 to 12 cycles. TCRdb analysed the 5' RACE reads with MiXCR anew, one entry per CDR3 protein. The repertoire holds approximately 800,000 distinct CDR3 sequences, around a quarter seen once, with 3% to 4% in the top ten. The same data also contributed to another study, on T cells of mothers and their children.

Sequencing was performed on blood. The receptors were gathered from a boy between 10 and 17 years old in good health.

V and J are TRBV29-1 and TRBJ2-2, with no clear D. From germline, CDR1 is SQVTM and CDR2 ANQGSEA. The CDR3 has 12 amino acids. V was shortened by 5 bases and J by 1 base, with 5 bases between the two germline ends. Here the CDR3 reads CSVSQNTGELFF. The CDR3 bases are TGCAGCGTTTCACAGAACACCGGGGAGCTGTTTTTT.

This chain uses TRBV9 with TRBJ2-7, with 8 positions matching TRBD2. Gene TRBJ2-1 matches the end of the DNA better, so the J call may be wrong. The CDR3 runs 14 residues. Germline CDR1 reads SGDLS; CDR2 reads YYNGEE. Here the CDR3 reads CASSAGLAYNEQFF. The DNA of the CDR3 is TGTGCCAGCAGCGCGGGACTAGCCTACAATGAGCAGTTCTTC.

The V gene is TRBV4-1, the J gene TRBJ1-5; D unresolved. Germline CDR1 is MGHRA and CDR2 is YSYEKL. The CDR3 consists of 15 residues. V lost 4 bases and J 1 base, leaving 11 bases between the germline ends. The DNA for the CDR3 is TGCGCCAGCAGCCCTCAGCGCCTCAGCAATCAGCCCCAGCATTTT. Translation gives CASSPQRLSNQPQHF.

This clonotype was seen ten or more times. The chain carries TRBV7-2 and TRBJ2-7; TRBD2 might be the D (6 bases). There are 16 residues in the CDR3. CDR1 and CDR2 (germline): SGHTA, FQGNSA. V shed 3 bases and J shed 4 bases, with 19 bases lying between them. The CDR3 region is CASSLGGGEAMYEQYF. In nucleotides, the CDR3 is TGTGCCAGCAGCTTGGGGGGAGGCGAGGCAATGTACGAGCAGTACTTC.

The chain uses TRBV5-5 and TRBJ2-5; 7 bases agree with TRBD1. This CDR3 comprises 15 residues. Germline trimming cut 4 bases from V and 5 bases from J; bases unmatched to any gene: 11. Germline CDR1 reads SGHKS; CDR2 reads YYEKEE (reference sequence). The CDR3 coding sequence is TGTGCCAGCAGCCTCGACAGGGTTACCTGGGAGACCCAGTACTTC. Translating gives CASSLDRVTWETQYF.

A note on this clonotype: One end of the junction varies from germline; a read error may be responsible. The chain carries TRBV6-5 and TRBJ2-7, with D perhaps TRBD1 or TRBD2 (5 bases each). This CDR3 region has 18 residues. Germline V gene data show CDR1 as MNHEY and CDR2 as SVGAGI. The CDR3 region is CASSYYPGTKVDPYEQYF. In DNA, the CDR3 is TGTGCCAGTAGTTACTATCCCGGGACGAAGGTGGACCCGTACGAGCAGTACTTC.

This clonotype turned up a few times. One end of the junction does not line up with germline, which may come from a read error. The V gene is TRBV27, the J gene TRBJ2-7, with 8 bases that match TRBD2. The CDR3 loop spans 12 amino acids. Germline V gene lookup returns CDR1 MNHEY and CDR2 SMNVEV (reference sequence). CDR3 nucleotide sequence: TGTGCCAGTAGTTTATCCGGGGGGGAAAAGTACTTC. Its protein is CASSLSGGEKYF.

As DNA, the CDR3 is TGCAGCGTAGAAAGGGACGGCGGTAACACCTTC. This encodes CSVERDGGNTF. V usage is TRBV29-1 and J usage is TRBJ1-2; TRBD1 might be the D (5 bases). The V and J ends lost 6 bases and 12 bases respectively, with 17 bases between them. Germline V gene lookup returns CDR1 SQVTM and CDR2 ANQGSEA. The CDR3 sequence is 11 residues long.

Note on this clonotype: A read error is likely, as this CDR3 ends without the conserved phenylalanine or tryptophan. J is TRBJ2-6 and V is TRBV7-2; D is undetermined. The tail of the sequence fits TRBJ2-7 better, so the J call may be wrong. This CDR3 contains 13 residues. Germline CDR1 is SGHTA and CDR2 is FQGNSA. Here the CDR3 reads CASSLGETYEQYI. For the CDR3, the DNA is TGTGCCAGCAGCTTAGGCGAGACCTACGAGCAGTACATC.

The V call is TRBV12-3 or TRBV12-4, the J call TRBJ2-5, with D possibly being TRBD2 (5 bases). The DNA end is more similar to TRBJ2-1, so the J call may be wrong. This CDR3 has 12 amino acids. The CDR3 here is CASSLRSGEQFF. The CDR3, as DNA: TGTGCCAGCAGTTTACGATCGGGGGAGCAGTTCTTC.

This clonotype occurred a few times. V is TRBV28 and J is TRBJ2-7, with 8 bases fitting TRBD1. This CDR3 is 15 amino acids long. The germline V gene has CDR1 MDHEN and CDR2 SYDVKM. V was clipped by 6 bases and J by 3 bases; unmatched bases: 10. The CDR3 spells CASRAAGGGGYEQYF. CDR3 sequence (DNA): TGTGCCAGCAGGGCAGCAGGGGGCGGTGGCTACGAGCAGTACTTC.

Many counts were recorded for this clonotype. The chain employs TRBV5-1 and TRBJ2-5; the match to TRBD2 covers 9 bases. The J call may not be correct, given that the DNA end is closer to TRBJ2-7. CDR1 SGHRS and CDR2 YFSETQ come from the germline V gene. The CDR3 runs to 14 residues. CDR3 protein: CASSLEIAGDEQYF. The CDR3 DNA is TGCGCCAGCAGCTTGGAAATAGCGGGGGACGAGCAGTACTTC.

This chain links TRBV14 with TRBJ1-2; 8 bases are shared with TRBD1. Germline lookup yields CDR1 SGHDN and CDR2 FVKESK. J lost 6 bases, V lost 5 bases, and 11 bases had no gene match. The CDR3 length is 15 residues. CDR3: CASSRYRGSMDGYTF. The CDR3 nucleotides read TGTGCCAGCAGCAGATACAGGGGGAGTATGGATGGCTACACCTTC.

The chain joins TRBV19 to TRBJ2-4; the match to TRBD2 covers 9 bases. The V gene's germline CDR1 is LNHDA and CDR2 SQIVND (reference sequence). The CDR3 is 16 residues long. J gave up 8 bases and V 5 bases, and 13 bases lay outside the gene matches. The CDR3 reads CASSPLVVIAGDIQYF. DNA for the CDR3: TGTGCCAGTAGTCCCCTCGTTGTAATAGCGGGAGACATTCAGTACTTC.